These T cell receptor beta chains were read from a single sample in a study of shared clonotypes between healthy human individuals. The table came from immunoSEQ multiplex PCR; TCRdb's copy has only in-frame clones and leaves some out. This sample has over 400,000 clones, with about 78% found just once. Material for sequencing was PBMCs. The source of these receptors is a woman aged 40 to 50 in good health. Some clones in this sample may be carry-over from other donors' samples. Each CDR3 is given without its conserved first and last residue. Rows give clone size only sometimes, using once, few, many, or a class for an expanded clone.

clone_size: -; v_call: TRBV5-6; j_call: TRBJ2-1; cdr3_aa: ASSGGQGYNEQF
clone_size: -; v_call: TRBV6-4; j_call: TRBJ2-6; cdr3_aa: ASSGETGPSGANVLT
clone_size: -; v_call: TRBV28; j_call: TRBJ2-7; cdr3_aa: ASSSPLYEQY
clone_size: -; v_call: TRBV9; j_call: TRBJ1-5; cdr3_aa: ASSATGANQPQH
clone_size: few; v_call: TRBV20-1; j_call: TRBJ1-1; cdr3_aa: SAATGAAF
clone_size: -; v_call: TRBV4-2; j_call: TRBJ2-1; cdr3_aa: ASSQEGAGPSSYNEQF
clone_size: -; v_call: TRBV5-1; j_call: TRBJ1-3; cdr3_aa: ASSSRTGNGNTIY
clone_size: -; v_call: TRBV14; j_call: TRBJ2-1; cdr3_aa: ASSHRTGLALFYNEQF
clone_size: -; v_call: TRBV28; j_call: TRBJ2-4; cdr3_aa: ASSKEEIQY
clone_size: -; v_call: TRBV10-2; j_call: TRBJ1-5; cdr3_aa: ASSEPGNNQPQH
clone_size: few; v_call: TRBV29-1; j_call: TRBJ2-7; cdr3_aa: SVKLAGGGHEQY
clone_size: -; v_call: TRBV28; j_call: TRBJ1-2; cdr3_aa: ASSSGRAGYGYT
clone_size: once; v_call: TRBV7-2; j_call: TRBJ2-3; cdr3_aa: ASSLARRAQY
clone_size: -; v_call: TRBV5-6; j_call: TRBJ1-5; cdr3_aa: ASSLGGFNQPQH